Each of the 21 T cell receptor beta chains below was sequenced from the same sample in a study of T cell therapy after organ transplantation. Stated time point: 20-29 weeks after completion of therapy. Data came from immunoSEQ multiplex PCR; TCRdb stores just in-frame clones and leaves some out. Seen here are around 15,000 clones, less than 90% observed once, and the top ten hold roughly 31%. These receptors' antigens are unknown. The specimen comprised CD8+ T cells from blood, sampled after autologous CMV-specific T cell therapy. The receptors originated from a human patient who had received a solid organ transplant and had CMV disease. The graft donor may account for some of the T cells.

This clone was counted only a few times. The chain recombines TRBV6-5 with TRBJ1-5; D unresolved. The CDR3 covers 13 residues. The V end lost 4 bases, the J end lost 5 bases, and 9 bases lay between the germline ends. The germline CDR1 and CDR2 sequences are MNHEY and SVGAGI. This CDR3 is CASSLSPYQPQHF. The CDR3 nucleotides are TGTGCCAGCAGTTTGAGTCCTTATCAGCCCCAGCATTTT.

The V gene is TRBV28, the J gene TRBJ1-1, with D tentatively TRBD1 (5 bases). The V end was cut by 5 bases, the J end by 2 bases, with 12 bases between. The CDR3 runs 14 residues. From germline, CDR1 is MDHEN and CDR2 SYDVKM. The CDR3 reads CASSTPGGNTEAFF. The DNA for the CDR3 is TGTGCCAGCAGTACCCCGGGGGGAAACACTGAAGCTTTCTTT.

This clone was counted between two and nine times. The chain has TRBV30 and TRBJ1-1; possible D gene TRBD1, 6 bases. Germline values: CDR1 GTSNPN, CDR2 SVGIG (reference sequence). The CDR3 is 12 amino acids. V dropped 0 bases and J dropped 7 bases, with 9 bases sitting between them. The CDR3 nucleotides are TGTGCCTGGAGTGTAGGGGGGATTGAAGCTTTCTTT. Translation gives CAWSVGGIEAFF.

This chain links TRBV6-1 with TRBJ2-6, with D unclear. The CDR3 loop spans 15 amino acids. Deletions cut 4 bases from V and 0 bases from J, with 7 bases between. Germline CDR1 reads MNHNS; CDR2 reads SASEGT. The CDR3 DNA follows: TGTGCCAGCAGTGGAGCGAGCTCTGGGGCCAACGTCCTGACTTTC. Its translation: CASSGASSGANVLTF.

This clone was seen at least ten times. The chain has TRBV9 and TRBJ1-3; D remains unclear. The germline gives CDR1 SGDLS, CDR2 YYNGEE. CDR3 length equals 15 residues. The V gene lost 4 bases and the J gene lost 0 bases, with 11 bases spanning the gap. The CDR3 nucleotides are TGTGCCAGCAGCCCCTGGGCGGTCTCTGGAAACACCATATATTTT. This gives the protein CASSPWAVSGNTIYF.

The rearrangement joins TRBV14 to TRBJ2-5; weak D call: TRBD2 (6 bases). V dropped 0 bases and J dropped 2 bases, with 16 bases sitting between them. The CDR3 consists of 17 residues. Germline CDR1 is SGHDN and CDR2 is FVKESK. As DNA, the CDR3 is TGTGCCAGCAGCCAAGATCTCTTCACCCGGGAGCAAGAGACCCAGTACTTC. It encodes CASSQDLFTREQETQYF.

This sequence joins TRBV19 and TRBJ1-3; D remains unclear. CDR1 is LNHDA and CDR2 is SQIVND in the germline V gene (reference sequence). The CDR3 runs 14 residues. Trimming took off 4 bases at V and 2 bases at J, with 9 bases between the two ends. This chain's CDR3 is CASSNPLAGNTIYF. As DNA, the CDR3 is TGTGCCAGTAGTAATCCGCTCGCTGGAAACACCATATATTTT.

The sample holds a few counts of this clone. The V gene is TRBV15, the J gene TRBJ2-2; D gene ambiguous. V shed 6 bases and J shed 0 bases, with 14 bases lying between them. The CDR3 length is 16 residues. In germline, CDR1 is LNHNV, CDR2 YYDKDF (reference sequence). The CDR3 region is CATRNARNANTGELFF. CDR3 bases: TGTGCCACCAGAAATGCAAGGAACGCGAACACCGGGGAGCTGTTTTTT.

The CDR3 DNA reads as TGTGCCAGCAGCTTAACTCTGATCACAGGGGCTAGCACAGATACGCAGTATTTT. Translation: CASSLTLITGASTDTQYF. This chain links TRBV7-8 with TRBJ2-3; TRBD1 matches 7 bases. V was clipped by 2 bases and J by 0 bases; unmatched bases: 11. The CDR3 extends over 18 amino acids. Germline lookup yields CDR1 SGHVS and CDR2 FQNEAQ.

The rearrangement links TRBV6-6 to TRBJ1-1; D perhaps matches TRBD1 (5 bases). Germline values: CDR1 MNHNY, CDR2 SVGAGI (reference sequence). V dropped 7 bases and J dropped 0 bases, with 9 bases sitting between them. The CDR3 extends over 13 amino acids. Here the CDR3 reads CASITGLNTEAFF. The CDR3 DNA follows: TGTGCCAGCATTACAGGCTTGAACACTGAAGCTTTCTTT.

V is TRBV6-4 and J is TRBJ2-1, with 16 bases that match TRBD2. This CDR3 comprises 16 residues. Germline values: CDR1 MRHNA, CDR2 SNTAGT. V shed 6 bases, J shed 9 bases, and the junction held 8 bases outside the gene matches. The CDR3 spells CASSPGTSGGAGEQFF. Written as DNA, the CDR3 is TGTGCCAGCAGCCCCGGGACTAGCGGGGGGGCGGGTGAGCAGTTCTTC.

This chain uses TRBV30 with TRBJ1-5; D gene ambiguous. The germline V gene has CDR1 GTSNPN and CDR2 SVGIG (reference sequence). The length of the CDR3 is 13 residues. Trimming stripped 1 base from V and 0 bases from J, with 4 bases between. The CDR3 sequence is CAWSGYSNQPQHF. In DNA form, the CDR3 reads TGTGCCTGGAGTGGCTATAGCAATCAGCCCCAGCATTTT.

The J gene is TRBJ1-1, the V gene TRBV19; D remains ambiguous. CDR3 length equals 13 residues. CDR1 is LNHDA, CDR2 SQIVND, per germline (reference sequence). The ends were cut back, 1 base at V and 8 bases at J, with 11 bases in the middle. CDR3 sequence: CASSIGVSGEAFF. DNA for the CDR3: TGTGCCAGTAGTATAGGGGTCTCCGGGGAAGCTTTCTTT. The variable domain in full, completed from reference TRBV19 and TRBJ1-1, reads DGGITQSPKYLFRKEGQNVTLSCEQNLNHDAMYWYRQDPGQGLRLIYYSQIVNDFQKGDIAEGYSVSREKKESFPLTVTSAQKNPTAFYLCASSIGVSGEAFFGQGTRLTVV.

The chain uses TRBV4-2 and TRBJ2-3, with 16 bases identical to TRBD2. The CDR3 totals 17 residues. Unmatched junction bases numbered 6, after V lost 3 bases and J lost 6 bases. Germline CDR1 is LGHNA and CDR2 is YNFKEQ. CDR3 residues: CASSQGLAGGLVDTQYF. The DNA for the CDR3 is TGTGCCAGCAGCCAGGGACTAGCGGGAGGGCTAGTGGATACGCAGTATTTT.

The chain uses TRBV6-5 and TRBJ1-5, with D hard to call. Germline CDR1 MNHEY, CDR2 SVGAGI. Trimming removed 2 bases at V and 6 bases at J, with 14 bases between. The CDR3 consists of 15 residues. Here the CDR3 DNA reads TGTGCCAGCAGTTACGGTCGAGGGATCGCTCAGCCCCAGCATTTT. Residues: CASSYGRGIAQPQHF.

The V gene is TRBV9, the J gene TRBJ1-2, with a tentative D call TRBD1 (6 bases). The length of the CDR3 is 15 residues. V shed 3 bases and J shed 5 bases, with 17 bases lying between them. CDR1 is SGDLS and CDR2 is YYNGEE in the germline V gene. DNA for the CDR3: TGTGCCAGCAGCGACCAGACAGGAGGGGAATATGGCTACACCTTC. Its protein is CASSDQTGGEYGYTF.

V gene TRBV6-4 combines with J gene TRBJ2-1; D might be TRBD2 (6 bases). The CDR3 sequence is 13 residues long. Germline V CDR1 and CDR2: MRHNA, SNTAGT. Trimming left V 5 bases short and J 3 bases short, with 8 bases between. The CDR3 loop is CASSTGSYNEQFF. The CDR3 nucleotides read TGTGCCAGCAGTACCGGGAGCTACAATGAGCAGTTCTTC.

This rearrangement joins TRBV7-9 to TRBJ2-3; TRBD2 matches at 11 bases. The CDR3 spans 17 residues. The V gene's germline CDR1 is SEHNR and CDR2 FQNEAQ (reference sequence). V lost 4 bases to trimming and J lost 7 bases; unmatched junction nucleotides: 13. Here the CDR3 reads CASSSNPGLADRYTQYF. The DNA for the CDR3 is TGTGCCAGCAGCTCAAACCCGGGACTAGCGGACCGTTATACGCAGTATTTT. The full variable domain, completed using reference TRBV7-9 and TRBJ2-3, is DTGVSQNPRHKITKRGQNVTFRCDPISEHNRLYWYRQTLGQGPEFLTYFQNEAQLEKSRLLSDRFSAERPKGSFSTLEIQRTEQGDSAMYLCASSSNPGLADRYTQYFGPGTRLTVL.

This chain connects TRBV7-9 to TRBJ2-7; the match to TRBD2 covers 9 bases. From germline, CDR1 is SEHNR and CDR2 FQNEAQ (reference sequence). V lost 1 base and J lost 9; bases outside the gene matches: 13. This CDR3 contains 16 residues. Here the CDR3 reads CASSLVQAGGPLGQYF. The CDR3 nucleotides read TGTGCCAGCAGCTTAGTCCAAGCGGGAGGCCCCCTCGGGCAGTACTTC.

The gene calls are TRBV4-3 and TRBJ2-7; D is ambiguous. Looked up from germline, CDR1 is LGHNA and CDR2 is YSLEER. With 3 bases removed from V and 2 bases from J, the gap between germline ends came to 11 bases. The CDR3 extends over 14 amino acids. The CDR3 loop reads CASSQGASPYEQYF. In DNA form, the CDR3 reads TGCGCCAGCAGCCAGGGTGCAAGCCCCTACGAGCAGTACTTC.

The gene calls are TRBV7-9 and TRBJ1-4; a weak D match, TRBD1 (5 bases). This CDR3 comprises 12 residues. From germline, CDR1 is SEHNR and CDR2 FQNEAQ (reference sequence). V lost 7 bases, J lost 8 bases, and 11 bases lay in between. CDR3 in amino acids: CASTLRDEKLFF. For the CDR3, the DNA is TGTGCCAGCACCCTCAGGGACGAAAAACTGTTTTTT.